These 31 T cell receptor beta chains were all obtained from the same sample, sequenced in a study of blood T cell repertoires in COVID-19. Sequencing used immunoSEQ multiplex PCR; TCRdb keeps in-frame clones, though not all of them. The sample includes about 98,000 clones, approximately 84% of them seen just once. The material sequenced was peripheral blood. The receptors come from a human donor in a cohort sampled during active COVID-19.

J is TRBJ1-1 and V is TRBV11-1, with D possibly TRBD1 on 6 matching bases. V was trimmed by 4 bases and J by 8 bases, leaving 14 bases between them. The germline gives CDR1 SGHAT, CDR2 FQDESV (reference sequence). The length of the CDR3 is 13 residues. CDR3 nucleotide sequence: TGTGCCAGCAGCTCGAGGTGGGGGACAGAAGCTTTCTTT. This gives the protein CASSSRWGTEAFF.

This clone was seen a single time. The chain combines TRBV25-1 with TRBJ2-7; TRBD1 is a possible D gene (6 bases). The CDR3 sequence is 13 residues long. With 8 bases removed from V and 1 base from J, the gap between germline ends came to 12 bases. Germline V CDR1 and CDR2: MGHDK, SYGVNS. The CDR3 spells CASVRTDSYEQYF. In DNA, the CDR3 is TGTGCCAGCGTTAGGACAGATTCCTACGAGCAGTACTTC.

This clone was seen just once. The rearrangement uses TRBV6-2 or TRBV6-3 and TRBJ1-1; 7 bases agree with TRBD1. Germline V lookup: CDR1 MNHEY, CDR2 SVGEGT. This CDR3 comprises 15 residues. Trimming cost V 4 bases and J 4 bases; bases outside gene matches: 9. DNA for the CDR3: TGTGCCAGCAGTTGGAGCACAGGGGATGGCACTGAAGCTTTCTTT. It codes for CASSWSTGDGTEAFF.

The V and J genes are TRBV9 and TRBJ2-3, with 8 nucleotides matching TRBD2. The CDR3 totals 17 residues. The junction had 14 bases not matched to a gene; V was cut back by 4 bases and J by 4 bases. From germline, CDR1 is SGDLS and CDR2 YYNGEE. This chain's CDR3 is CASSPQGGAGAADTQYF. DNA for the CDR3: TGTGCCAGCAGCCCCCAAGGTGGAGCGGGGGCCGCAGATACGCAGTATTTT.

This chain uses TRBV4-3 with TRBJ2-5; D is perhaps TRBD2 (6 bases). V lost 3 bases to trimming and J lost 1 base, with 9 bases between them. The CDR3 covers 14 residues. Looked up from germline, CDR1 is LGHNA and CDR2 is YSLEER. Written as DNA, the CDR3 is TGCGCCAGCAGCCACCGGGGGTCCCAAGAGACCCAGTACTTC. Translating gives CASSHRGSQETQYF.

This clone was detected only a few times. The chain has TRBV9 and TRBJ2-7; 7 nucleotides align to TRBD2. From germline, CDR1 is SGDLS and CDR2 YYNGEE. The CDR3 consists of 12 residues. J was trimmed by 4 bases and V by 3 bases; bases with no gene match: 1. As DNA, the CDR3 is TGTGCCAGCAGCGCAGCGGGGTACGAGCAGTACTTC. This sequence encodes CASSAAGYEQYF. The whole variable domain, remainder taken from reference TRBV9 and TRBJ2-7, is DSGVTQTPKHLITATGQRVTLRCSPRSGDLSVYWYQQSLDQGLQFLIQYYNGEERAKGNILERFSAQQFPDLHSELNLSSLELGDSALYFCASSAAGYEQYFGPGTRLTVT.

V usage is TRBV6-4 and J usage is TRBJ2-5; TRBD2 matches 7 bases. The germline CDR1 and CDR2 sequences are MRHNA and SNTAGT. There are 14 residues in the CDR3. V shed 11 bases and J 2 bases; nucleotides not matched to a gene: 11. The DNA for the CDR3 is TGTGCCGACATGAGGCCTAGCGGTCAAGAGACCCAGTACTTC. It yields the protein CADMRPSGQETQYF.

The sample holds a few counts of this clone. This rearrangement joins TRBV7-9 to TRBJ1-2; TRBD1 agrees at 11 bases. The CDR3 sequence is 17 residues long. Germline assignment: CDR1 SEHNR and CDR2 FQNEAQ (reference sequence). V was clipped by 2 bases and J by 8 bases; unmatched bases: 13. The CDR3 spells CASSLLGAGTGGRGYTF. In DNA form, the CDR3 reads TGTGCCAGCAGCTTACTAGGCGCGGGGACAGGGGGAAGAGGCTACACCTTC.

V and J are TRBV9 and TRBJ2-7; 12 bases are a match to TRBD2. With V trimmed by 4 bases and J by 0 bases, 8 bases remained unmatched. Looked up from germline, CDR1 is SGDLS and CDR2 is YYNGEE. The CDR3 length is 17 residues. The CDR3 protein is CASSSHLLAGGSYEQYF. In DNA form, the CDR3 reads TGTGCCAGCAGCTCCCACCTACTAGCGGGGGGCTCCTACGAGCAGTACTTC.

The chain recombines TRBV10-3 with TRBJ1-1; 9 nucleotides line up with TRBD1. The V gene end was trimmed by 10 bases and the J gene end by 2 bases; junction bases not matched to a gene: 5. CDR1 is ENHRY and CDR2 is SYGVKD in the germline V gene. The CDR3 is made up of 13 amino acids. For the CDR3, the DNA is TGTGCCAGCTCGGGACAGGGCAACACTGAAGCTTTCTTT. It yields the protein CASSGQGNTEAFF.

This CDR3 is CASSLDIRDYEQYF. CDR3 nucleotides: TGTGCCAGCAGCTTAGATATCCGGGACTACGAGCAGTACTTC. V usage is TRBV11-2 and J usage is TRBJ2-7, with D tentatively TRBD2 (5 bases). Trimming took 0 bases from V and 3 from J, leaving 9 bases between them. CDR1 is SGHAT, CDR2 FQNNGV, per germline. The CDR3 spans 14 residues.

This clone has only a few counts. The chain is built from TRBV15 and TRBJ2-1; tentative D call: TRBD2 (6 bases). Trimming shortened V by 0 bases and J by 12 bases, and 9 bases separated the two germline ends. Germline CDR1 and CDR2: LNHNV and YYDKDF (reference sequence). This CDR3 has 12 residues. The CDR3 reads CATSRDLGGQFF. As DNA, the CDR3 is TGTGCCACCAGCAGAGATCTGGGAGGGCAGTTCTTC.

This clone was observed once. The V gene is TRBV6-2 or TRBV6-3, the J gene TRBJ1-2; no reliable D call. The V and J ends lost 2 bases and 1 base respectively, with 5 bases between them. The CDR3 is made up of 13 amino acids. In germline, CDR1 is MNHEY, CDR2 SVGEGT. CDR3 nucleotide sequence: TGTGCCAGCAGTTACGAGCTTAACTATGGCTACACCTTC. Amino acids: CASSYELNYGYTF.

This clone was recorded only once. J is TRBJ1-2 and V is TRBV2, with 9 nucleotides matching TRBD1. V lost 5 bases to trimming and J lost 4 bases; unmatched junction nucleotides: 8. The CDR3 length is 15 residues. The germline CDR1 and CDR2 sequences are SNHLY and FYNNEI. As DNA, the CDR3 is TGTGCCAGCAGTCTGGACAGGGGACTAGGCTATGGCTACACCTTC. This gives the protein CASSLDRGLGYGYTF.

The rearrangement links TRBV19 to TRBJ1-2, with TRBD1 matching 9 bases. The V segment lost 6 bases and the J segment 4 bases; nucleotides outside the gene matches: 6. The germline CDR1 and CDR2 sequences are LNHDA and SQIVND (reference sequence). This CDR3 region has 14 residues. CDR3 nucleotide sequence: TGTGCCAGTAGGGGGACAGGGACCTTCTATGGCTACACCTTC. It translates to CASRGTGTFYGYTF.

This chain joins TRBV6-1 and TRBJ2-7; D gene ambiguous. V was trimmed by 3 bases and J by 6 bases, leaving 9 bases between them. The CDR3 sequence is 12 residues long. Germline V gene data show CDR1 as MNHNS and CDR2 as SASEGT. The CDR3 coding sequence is TGTGCCAGCAGTGAGGGCAGACCCGAGCAGTACTTC. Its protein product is CASSEGRPEQYF.

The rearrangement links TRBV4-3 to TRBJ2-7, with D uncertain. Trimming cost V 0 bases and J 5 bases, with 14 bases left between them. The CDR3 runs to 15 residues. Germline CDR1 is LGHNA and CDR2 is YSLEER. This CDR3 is CASSQEFINLDEQYF. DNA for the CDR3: TGCGCCAGCAGCCAAGAATTTATAAACTTGGACGAGCAGTACTTC.

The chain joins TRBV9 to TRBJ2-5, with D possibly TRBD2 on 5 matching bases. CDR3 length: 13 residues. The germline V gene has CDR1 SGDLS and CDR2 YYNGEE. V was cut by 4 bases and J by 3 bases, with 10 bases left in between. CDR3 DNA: TGTGCCAGCAGCCGTAGCGTGGAAGAGACCCAGTACTTC. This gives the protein CASSRSVEETQYF.

CDR3 protein: CASSLVAGADGGYTF. The CDR3 nucleotides are TGTGCCAGCAGCTTGGTAGCAGGGGCCGACGGTGGCTACACCTTC. The rearrangement joins TRBV5-4 to TRBJ1-2; a possible D gene is TRBD1 (6 bases). The CDR3 loop spans 15 amino acids. V shed 0 bases and J shed 7 bases, with 16 bases lying between them. Germline CDR1 SGHNT, CDR2 YYREEE (reference sequence).

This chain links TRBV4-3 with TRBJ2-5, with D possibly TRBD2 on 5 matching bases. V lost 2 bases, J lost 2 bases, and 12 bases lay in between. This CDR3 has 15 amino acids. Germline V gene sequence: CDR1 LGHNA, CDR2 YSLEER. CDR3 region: CASSQLLGPQETQYF. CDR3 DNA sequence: TGCGCCAGCAGCCAATTACTAGGGCCACAAGAGACCCAGTACTTC.

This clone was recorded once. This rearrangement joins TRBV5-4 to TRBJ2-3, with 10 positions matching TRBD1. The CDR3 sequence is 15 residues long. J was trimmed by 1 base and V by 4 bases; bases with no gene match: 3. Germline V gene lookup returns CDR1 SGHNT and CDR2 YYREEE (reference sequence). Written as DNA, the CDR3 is TGTGCCAGCAGCCGACAGGGGGCGGGCACAGATACGCAGTATTTT. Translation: CASSRQGAGTDTQYF.

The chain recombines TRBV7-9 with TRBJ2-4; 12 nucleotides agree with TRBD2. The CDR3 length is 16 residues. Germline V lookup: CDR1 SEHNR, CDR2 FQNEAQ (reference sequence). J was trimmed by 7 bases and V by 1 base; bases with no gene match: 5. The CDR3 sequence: CASSLGLAGGPNIQYF. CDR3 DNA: TGTGCCAGCAGCTTAGGTCTAGCGGGGGGGCCGAACATTCAGTACTTC.

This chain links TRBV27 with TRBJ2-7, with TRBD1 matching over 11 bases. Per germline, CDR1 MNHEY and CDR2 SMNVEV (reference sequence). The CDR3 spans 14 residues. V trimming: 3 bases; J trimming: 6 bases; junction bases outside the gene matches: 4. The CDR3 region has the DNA TGTGCCAGCAGTTTCAGGACAGGGGGCACCGAGCAGTACTTC. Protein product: CASSFRTGGTEQYF.

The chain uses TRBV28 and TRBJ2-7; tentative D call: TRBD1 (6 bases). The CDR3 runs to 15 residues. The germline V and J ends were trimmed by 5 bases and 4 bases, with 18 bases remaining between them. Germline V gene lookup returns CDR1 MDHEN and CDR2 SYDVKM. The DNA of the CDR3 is TGTGCCAGCAGTCCAACAGGGCCTAACCCGTACGAGCAGTACTTC. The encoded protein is CASSPTGPNPYEQYF.

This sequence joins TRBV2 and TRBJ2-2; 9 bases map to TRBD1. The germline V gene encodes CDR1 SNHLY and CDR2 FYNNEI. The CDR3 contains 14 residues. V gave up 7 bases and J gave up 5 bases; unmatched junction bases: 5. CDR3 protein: CASKGQGGTGELFF. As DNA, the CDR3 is TGTGCCAGCAAGGGACAGGGAGGAACCGGGGAGCTGTTTTTT.

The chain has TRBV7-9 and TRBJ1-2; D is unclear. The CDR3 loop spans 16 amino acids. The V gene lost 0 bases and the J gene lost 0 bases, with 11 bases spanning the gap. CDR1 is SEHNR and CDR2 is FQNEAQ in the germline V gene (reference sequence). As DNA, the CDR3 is TGTGCCAGCAGCTTAGCTCAGTTGGGCACTAACTATGGCTACACCTTC. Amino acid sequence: CASSLAQLGTNYGYTF.

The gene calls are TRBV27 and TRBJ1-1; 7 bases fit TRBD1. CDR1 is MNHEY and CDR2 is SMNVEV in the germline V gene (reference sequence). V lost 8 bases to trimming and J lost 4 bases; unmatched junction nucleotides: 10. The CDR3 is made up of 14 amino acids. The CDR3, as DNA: TGTGCCAGCCGACCACAGGGGAGGAGCACTGAAGCTTTCTTT. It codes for CASRPQGRSTEAFF.

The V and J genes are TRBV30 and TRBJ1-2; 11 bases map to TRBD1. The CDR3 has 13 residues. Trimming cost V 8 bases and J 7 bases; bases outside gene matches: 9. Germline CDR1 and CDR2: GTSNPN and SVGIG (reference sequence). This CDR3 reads CARTEDRGLGYTF. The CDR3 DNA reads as TGTGCCCGTACAGAGGACAGGGGGCTTGGCTACACCTTC.

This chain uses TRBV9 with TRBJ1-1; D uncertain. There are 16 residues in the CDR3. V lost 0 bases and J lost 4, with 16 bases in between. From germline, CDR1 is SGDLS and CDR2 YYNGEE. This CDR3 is CASSVGGSLGSTEAFF. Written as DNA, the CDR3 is TGTGCCAGCAGCGTAGGCGGGTCTTTGGGGAGCACTGAAGCTTTCTTT.

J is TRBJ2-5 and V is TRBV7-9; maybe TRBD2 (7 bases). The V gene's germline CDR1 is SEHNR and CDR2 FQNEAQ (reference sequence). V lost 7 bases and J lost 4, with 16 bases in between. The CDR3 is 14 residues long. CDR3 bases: TGTGCCAGCAATCCTGGGGGGGCCTTAGAGACCCAGTACTTC. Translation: CASNPGGALETQYF.

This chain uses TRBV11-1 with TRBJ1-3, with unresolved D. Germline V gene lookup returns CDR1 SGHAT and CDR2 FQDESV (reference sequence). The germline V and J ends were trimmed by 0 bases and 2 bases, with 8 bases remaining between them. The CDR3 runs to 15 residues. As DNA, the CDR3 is TGTGCCAGCAGCTTAGCGTCTGGGCCTGGAAACACCATATATTTT. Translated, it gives CASSLASGPGNTIYF. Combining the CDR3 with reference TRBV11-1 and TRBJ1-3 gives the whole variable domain EAEVAQSPRYKITEKSQAVAFWCDPISGHATLYWYRQILGQGPELLVQFQDESVVDDSQLPKDRFSAERLKGVDSTLKIQPAELGDSAMYLCASSLASGPGNTIYFGEGSWLTVV.